This entry is about one TCR beta chain. Antigen unknown. 5'-RACE, quantitative and with molecular barcodes, yielded the TCR beta libraries. MiXCR, run by TCRdb on the 5' RACE reads, gives a single entry per CDR3 protein. Among roughly 700,000 distinct CDR3 sequences listed, about 20% were seen once. This record belongs to a study of CD8 T cells in ankylosing spondylitis. Study observations and caveats: A number of the motif variants had already been described in reactive arthritis synovial fluid and blood. One TCR beta motif, made up of eight or nine highly homologous variants, appeared characteristic of ankylosing spondylitis blood. Disease-linked clones reportedly concentrated significantly in matched ankylosing spondylitis synovial fluid.

Trimming shortened V by 6 bases and J by 1 base, and 16 bases separated the two germline ends. This CDR3 is built from 15 residues. Germline CDR1 reads SGHRS; CDR2 reads YFSETQ. The V and J genes are TRBV5-1 and TRBJ1-1, with D possibly matching TRBD1 (5 bases). Source material: blood, either unsorted or a sorted T cell fraction (not recorded which). This TCR was recovered from a male donor with ankylosing spondylitis. The CDR3 reads CASKPLGGKNTEAFF. For the CDR3, the DNA is TGCGCCAGCAAGCCCCTTGGGGGTAAGAACACTGAAGCTTTCTTT.